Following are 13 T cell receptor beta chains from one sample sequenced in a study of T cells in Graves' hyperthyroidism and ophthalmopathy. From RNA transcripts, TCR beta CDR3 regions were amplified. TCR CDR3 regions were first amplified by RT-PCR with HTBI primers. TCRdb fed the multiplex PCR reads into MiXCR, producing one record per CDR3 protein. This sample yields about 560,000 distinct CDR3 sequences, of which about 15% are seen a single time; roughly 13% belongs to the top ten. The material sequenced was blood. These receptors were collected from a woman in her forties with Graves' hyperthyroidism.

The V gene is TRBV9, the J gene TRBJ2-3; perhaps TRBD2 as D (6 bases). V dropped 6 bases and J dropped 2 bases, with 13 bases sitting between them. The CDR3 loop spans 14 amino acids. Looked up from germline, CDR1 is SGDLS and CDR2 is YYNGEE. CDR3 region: CASTLREVTDTQYF. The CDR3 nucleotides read TGTGCCAGCACGCTCAGGGAGGTCACAGATACGCAGTATTTT.

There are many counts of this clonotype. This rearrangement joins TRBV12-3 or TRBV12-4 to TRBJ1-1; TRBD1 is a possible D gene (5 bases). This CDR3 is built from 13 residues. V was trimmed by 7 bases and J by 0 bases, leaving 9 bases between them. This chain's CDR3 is CASKTAMNTEAFF. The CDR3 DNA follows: TGTGCCAGCAAGACAGCCATGAACACTGAAGCTTTCTTT.

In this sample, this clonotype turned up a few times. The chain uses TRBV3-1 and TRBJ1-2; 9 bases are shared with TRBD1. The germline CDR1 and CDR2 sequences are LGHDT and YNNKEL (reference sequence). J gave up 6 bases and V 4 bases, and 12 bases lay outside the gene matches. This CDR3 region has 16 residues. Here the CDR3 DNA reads TGTGCCAGCAGCCCGCGGACAGGGGCCCTCCTGGATGGCTACACCTTC. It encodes CASSPRTGALLDGYTF. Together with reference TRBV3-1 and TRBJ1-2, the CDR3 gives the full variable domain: DTAVSQTPKYLVTQMGNDKSIKCEQNLGHDTMYWYKQDSKKFLKIMFSYNNKELIINETVPNRFSPKSPDKAHLNLHINSLELGDSAVYFCASSPRTGALLDGYTFGSGTRLTVV.

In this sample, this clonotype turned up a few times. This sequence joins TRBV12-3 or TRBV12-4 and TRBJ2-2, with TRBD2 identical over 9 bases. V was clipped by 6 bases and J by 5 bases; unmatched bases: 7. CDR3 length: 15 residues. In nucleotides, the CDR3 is TGTGCCAGCAGACTTAGCGGGAGCGGAACCGGGGAGCTGTTTTTT. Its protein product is CASRLSGSGTGELFF.

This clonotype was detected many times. DNA for the CDR3: TGTGCCTGGAGTAGCCCTGTGGGGCGCAGCTCCTACAATGAGCAGTTCTTC. It yields the protein CAWSSPVGRSSYNEQFF. The V call is TRBV30, the J call TRBJ2-1, with D possibly matching TRBD1 (5 bases). This CDR3 has 17 residues. Germline lookup yields CDR1 GTSNPN and CDR2 SVGIG (reference sequence). The V end lost 2 bases, the J end lost 0 bases, and 17 bases lay between the germline ends.

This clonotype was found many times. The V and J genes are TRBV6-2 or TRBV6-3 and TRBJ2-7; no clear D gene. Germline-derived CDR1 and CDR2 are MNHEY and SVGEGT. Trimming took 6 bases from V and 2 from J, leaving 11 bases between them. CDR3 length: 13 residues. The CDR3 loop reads CASRGWDTYEQYF. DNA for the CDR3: TGTGCCAGCAGAGGTTGGGATACCTACGAGCAGTACTTC.

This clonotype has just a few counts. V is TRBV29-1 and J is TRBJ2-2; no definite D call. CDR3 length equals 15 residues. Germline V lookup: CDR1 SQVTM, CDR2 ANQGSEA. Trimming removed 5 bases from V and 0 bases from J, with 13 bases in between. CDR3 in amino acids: CSVILRATNTGELFF. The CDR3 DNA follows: TGCAGCGTTATCTTACGGGCCACGAACACCGGGGAGCTGTTTTTT.

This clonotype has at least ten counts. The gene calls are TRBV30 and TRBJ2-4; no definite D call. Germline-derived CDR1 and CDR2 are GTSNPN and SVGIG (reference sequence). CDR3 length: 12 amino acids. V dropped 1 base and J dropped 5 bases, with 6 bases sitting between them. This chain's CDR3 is CAWSDLENIQYF. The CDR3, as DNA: TGTGCCTGGAGTGATCTCGAAAACATTCAGTACTTC. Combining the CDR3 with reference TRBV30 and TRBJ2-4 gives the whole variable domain SQTIHQWPATLVQPVGSPLSLECTVEGTSNPNLYWYRQAAGRGLQLLFYSVGIGQISSEVPQNLSASRPQDRQFILSSKKLLLSDSGFYLCAWSDLENIQYFGAGTRLSVL.

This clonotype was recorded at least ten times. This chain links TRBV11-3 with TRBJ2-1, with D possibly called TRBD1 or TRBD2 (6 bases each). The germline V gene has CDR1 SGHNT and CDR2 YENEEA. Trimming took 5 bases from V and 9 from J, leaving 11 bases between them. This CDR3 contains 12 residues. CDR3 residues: CASSPEGGEQFF. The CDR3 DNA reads TGTGCCAGCAGCCCAGAGGGGGGTGAGCAGTTCTTC. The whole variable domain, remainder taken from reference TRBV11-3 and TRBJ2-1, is EAGVVQSPRYKIIEKKQPVAFWCNPISGHNTLYWYLQNLGQGPELLIRYENEEAVDDSQLPKDRFSAERLKGVDSTLKIQPAELGDSAVYLCASSPEGGEQFFGPGTRLTVL.

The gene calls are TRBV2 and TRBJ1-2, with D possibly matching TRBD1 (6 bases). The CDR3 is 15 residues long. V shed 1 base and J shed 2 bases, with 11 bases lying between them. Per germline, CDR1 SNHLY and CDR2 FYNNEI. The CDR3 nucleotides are TGTGCCAGCAGTGAAGGGGACATCGGGAACTATGGCTACACCTTC. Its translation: CASSEGDIGNYGYTF.

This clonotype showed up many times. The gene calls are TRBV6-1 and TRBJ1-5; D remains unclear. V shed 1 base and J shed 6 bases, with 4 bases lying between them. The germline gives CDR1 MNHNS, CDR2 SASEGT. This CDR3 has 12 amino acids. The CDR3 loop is CASSEEVQPQHF. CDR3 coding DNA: TGTGCCAGCAGTGAAGAAGTTCAGCCCCAGCATTTT.

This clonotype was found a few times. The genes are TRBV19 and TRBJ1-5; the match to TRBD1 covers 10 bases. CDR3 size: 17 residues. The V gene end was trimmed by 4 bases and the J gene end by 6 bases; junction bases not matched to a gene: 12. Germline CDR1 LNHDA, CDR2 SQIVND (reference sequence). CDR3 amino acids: CASSSPAGTGVAQPQHF. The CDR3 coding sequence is TGTGCCAGTAGTAGCCCGGCCGGGACAGGGGTTGCTCAGCCCCAGCATTTT. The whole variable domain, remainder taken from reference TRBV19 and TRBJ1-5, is DGGITQSPKYLFRKEGQNVTLSCEQNLNHDAMYWYRQDPGQGLRLIYYSQIVNDFQKGDIAEGYSVSREKKESFPLTVTSAQKNPTAFYLCASSSPAGTGVAQPQHFGDGTRLSIL.

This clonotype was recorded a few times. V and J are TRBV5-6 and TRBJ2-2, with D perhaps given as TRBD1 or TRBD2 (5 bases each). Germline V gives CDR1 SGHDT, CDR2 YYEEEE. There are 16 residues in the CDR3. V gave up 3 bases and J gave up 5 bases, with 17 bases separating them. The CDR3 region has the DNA TGTGCCAGCAGCTCGGGGACCCCGAGCTGGACCGGGGAGCTGTTTTTT. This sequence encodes CASSSGTPSWTGELFF.